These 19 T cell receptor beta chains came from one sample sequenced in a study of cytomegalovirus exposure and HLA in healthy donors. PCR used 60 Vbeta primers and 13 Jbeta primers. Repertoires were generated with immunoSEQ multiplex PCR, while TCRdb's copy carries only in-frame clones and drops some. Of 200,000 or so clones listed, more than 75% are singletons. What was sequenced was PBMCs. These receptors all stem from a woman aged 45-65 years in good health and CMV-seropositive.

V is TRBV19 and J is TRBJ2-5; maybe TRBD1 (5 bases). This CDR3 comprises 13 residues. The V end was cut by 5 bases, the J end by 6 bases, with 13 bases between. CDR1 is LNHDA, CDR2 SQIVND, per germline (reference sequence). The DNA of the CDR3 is TGTGCCAGTAGTCCACAGGTCGTCAAGACCCAGTACTTC. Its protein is CASSPQVVKTQYF.

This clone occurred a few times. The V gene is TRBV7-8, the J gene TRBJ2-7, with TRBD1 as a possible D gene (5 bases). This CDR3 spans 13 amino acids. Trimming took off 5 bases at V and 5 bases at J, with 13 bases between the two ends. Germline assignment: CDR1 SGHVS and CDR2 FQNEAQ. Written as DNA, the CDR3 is TGTGCCAGCAGCCCAACGCGACAGCACGAGCAGTACTTC. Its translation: CASSPTRQHEQYF.

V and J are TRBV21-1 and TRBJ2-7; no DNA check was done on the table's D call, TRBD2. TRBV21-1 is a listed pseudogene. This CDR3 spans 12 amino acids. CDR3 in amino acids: CASSKERREQYF. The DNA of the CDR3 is TGTGCCAGCAGCAAAGAACGGAGGGAGCAGTACTTC.

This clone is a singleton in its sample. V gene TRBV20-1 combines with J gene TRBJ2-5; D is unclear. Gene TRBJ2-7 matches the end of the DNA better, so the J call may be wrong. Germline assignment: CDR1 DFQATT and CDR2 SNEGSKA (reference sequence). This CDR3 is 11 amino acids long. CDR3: CSASLVHEQYF. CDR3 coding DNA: TGCAGTGCTAGTTTGGTTCACGAGCAGTACTTC.

In DNA form, the CDR3 reads TGTGCCAGCAGTAACGACAGGGGGCTTGGCGAGCAGTACTTC. This translates into CASSNDRGLGEQYF. V is TRBV6-5 and J is TRBJ2-5; TRBD1 agrees at 10 bases. With the DNA end fitting TRBJ2-7 better, the J assignment may be wrong. There are 14 residues in the CDR3. The germline CDR1 and CDR2 sequences are MNHEY and SVGAGI.

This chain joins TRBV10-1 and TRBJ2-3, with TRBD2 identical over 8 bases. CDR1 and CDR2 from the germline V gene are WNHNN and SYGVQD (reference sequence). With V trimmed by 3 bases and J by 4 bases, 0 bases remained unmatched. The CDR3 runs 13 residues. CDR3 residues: CASSDGGADTQYF. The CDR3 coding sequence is TGCGCCAGCAGTGACGGGGGGGCAGATACGCAGTATTTT.

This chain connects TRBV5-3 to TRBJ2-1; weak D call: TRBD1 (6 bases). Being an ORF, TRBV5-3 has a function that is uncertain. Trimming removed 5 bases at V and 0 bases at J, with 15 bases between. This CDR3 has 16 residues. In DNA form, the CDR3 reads TGTGCCAGAAGTCTCTACAGGGACCACTCCTACAATGAGCAGTTCTTC. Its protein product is CARSLYRDHSYNEQFF.

CDR3 sequence (DNA): TGTGCCAGCAGCTTAGTCCGGGACAGTTTCAATGAGCAGTTCTTC. Encoded protein: CASSLVRDSFNEQFF. The rearrangement uses TRBV7-9 and TRBJ2-1; 7 bases map to TRBD1. Per the germline V gene, CDR1 is SEHNR and CDR2 is FQNEAQ (reference sequence). V was pared by 1 base and J by 6 bases, with 6 bases of the junction left unmatched. The CDR3 sequence is 15 residues long.

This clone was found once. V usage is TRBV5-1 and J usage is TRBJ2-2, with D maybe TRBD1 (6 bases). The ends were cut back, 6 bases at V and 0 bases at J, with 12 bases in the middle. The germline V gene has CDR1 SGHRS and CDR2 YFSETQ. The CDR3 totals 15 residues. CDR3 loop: CASTADSPNTGELFF. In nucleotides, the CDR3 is TGCGCCAGCACCGCGGACAGCCCGAACACCGGGGAGCTGTTTTTT.

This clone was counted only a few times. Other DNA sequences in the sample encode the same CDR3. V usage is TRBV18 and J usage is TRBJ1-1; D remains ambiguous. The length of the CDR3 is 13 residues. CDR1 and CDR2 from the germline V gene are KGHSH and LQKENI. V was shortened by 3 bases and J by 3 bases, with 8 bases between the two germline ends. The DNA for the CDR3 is TGTGCCAGCTCACCGGGCACAGACACTGAAGCTTTCTTT. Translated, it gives CASSPGTDTEAFF.

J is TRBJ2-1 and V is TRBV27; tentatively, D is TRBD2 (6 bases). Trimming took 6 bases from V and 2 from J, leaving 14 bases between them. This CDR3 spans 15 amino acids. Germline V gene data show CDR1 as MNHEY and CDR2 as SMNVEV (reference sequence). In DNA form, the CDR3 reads TGTGCCAGCAGACCACGGGAGAGCGCCTACAATGAGCAGTTCTTC. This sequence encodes CASRPRESAYNEQFF.

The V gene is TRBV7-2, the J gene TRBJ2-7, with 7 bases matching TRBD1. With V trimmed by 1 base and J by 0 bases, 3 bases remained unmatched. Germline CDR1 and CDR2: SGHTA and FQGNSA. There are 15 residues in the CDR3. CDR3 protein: CASSLDQGVSYEQYF. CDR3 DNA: TGTGCCAGCAGCTTAGATCAGGGGGTCTCCTACGAGCAGTACTTC.

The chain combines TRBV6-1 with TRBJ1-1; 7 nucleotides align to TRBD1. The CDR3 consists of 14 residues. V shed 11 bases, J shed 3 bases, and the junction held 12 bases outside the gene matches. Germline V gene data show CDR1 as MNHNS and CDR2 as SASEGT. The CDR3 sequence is CASLRGTEYTEAFF. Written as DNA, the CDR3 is TGTGCCTCCCTTCGGGGGACAGAATACACTGAAGCTTTCTTT.

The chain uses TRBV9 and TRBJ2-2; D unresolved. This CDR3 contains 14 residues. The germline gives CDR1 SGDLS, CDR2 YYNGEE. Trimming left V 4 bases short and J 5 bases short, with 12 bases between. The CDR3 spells CASSLLGVTGELFF. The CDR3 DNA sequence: TGTGCCAGCAGCCTCCTCGGTGTAACCGGGGAGCTGTTTTTT.

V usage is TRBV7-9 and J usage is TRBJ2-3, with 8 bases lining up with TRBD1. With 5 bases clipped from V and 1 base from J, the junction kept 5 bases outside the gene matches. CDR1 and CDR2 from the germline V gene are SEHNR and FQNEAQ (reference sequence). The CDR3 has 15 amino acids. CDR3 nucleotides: TGTGCCAGCAGCAGGACGGACAGGGGCACAGATACGCAGTATTTT. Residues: CASSRTDRGTDTQYF. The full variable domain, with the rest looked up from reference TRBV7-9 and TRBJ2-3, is DTGVSQNPRHKITKRGQNVTFRCDPISEHNRLYWYRQTLGQGPEFLTYFQNEAQLEKSRLLSDRFSAERPKGSFSTLEIQRTEQGDSAMYLCASSRTDRGTDTQYFGPGTRLTVL.

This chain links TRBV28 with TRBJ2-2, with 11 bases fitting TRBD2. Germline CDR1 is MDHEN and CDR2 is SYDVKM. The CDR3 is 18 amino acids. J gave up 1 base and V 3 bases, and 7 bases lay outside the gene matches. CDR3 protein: CASSFSTSGGLNTGELFF. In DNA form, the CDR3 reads TGTGCCAGCAGTTTTAGCACTAGCGGGGGCCTGAACACCGGGGAGCTGTTTTTT.

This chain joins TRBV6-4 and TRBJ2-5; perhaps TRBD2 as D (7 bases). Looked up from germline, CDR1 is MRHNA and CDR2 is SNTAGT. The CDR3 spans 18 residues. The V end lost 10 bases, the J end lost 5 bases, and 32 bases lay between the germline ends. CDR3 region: CATPGRGPERGGVETQYF. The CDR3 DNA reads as TGTGCCACCCCGGGGAGGGGTCCCGAAAGGGGGGGAGTTGAGACCCAGTACTTC.

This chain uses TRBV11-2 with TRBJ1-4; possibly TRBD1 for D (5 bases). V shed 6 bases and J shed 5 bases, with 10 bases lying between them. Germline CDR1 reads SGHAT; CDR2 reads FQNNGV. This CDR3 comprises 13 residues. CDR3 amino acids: CASRRQPNEKLFF. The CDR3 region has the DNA TGTGCCAGCAGGCGACAGCCCAATGAAAAACTGTTTTTT.

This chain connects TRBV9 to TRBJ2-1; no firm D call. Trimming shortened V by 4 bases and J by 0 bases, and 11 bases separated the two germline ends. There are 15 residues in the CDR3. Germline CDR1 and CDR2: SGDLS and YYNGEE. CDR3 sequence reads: CASSPAPSSYNEQFF. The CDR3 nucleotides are TGTGCCAGCAGCCCCGCCCCGAGCTCCTACAATGAGCAGTTCTTC.